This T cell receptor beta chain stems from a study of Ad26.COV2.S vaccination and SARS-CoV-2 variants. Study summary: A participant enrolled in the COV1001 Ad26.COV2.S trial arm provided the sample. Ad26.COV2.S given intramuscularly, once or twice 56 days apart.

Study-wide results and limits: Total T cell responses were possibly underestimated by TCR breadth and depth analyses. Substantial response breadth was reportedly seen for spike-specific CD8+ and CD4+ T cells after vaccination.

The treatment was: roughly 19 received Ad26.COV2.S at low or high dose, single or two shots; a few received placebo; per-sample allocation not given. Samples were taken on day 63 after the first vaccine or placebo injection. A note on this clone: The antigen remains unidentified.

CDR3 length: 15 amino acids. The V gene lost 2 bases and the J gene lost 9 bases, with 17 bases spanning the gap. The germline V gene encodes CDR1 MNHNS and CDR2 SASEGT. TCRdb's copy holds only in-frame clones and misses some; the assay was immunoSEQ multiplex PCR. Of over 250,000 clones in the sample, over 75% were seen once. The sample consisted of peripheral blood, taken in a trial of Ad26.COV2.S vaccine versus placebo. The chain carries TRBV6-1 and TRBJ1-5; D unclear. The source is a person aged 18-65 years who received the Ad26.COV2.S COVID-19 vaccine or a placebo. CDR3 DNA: TGTGCCAGCAGTGAATTGGAGGGCGAGAGGGCGCCCCAGCATTTT. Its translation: CASSELEGERAPQHF.